These 6 T cell receptor beta chains originate from one sample sequenced in a study of CXCR3-negative and CXCR3-positive naive CD8 T cells. The study, taken as a whole, reports: Compared with CXCR3-negative naive cells, CXCR3-positive naive cells showed more hydrophobic TRB CDR3s.

No antigen has been assigned to these receptors. Preparation of TRB cDNA libraries relied on 5' RACE carrying UMI labels. TCRdb re-called the 5' RACE reads; one entry per CDR3 protein, DNA not given. The table gives 150,000 to 180,000 distinct CDR3 sequences; the top ten clones make up less than 0.55% of it. The sequenced sample was naive CXCR3+ CD8+ T cells from blood. The subset: CD45RO-CCR7+CD27+CD95- naive CD8+ T cells expressing CXCR3 (TNR3+). The source is a human donor in good health. Some clones in this sample may be carry-over from other donors' samples.

V usage is TRBV12-3 or TRBV12-4 and J usage is TRBJ1-1. The CDR3 has 15 residues. The CDR3 sequence: CASSLGGGWNTEAFF.

This chain uses TRBV6-4 with TRBJ2-7; TCRdb selects TRBD2, and the lack of DNA leaves this call unchecked. Germline V gene sequence: CDR1 MRHNA, CDR2 SNTAGT. The CDR3 is 14 amino acids. The CDR3 loop reads CASRRLAGAYEQYF.

This chain connects TRBV2 to TRBJ2-1; no DNA is available, so the TRBD1 call from TCRdb remains unchecked. Germline lookup yields CDR1 SNHLY and CDR2 FYNNEI. The CDR3 is made up of 15 amino acids. The CDR3 protein is CASSDRDRDYNEPFF.

The chain carries TRBV28 and TRBJ2-3; without DNA, the TCRdb call of TRBD1 cannot be checked. The CDR3 length is 16 residues. Germline V gene data show CDR1 as MDHEN and CDR2 as SYDVKM. CDR3 amino acids: CASSPSGLNGADTQYF.

This rearrangement joins TRBV7-9 to TRBJ2-7; TCRdb reports TRBD2, a call that lacks DNA to check it against. This CDR3 spans 14 amino acids. The V gene's germline CDR1 is SEHNR and CDR2 FQNEAQ (reference sequence). CDR3 loop: CASSLGTSFYEQYF. The full variable domain, its missing parts supplied by reference TRBV7-9 and TRBJ2-7, is DTGVSQNPRHKITKRGQNVTFRCDPISEHNRLYWYRQTLGQGPEFLTYFQNEAQLEKSRLLSDRFSAERPKGSFSTLEIQRTEQGDSAMYLCASSLGTSFYEQYFGPGTRLTVT.

J is TRBJ2-3 and V is TRBV29-1. The CDR3 is 13 amino acids. Germline values: CDR1 SQVTM, CDR2 ANQGSEA. CDR3 in amino acids: CSARLGSTDTQYF.